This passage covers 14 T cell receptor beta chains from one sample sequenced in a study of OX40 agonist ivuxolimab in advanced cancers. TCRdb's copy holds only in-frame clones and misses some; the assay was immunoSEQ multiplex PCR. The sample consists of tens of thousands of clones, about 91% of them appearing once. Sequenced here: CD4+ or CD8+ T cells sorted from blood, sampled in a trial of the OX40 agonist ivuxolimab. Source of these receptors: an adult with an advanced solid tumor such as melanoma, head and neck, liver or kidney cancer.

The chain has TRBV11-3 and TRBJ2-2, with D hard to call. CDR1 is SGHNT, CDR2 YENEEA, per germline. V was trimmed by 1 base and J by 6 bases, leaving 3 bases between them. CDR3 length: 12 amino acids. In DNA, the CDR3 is TGTGCCAGCAGCTTAGGGCCCGGGGAGCTGTTTTTT. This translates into CASSLGPGELFF.

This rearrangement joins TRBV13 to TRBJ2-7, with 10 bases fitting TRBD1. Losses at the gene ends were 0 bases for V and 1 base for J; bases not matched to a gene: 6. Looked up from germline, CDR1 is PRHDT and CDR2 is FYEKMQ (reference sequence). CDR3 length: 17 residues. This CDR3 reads CASSLGRGQGGSYEQYF. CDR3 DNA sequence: TGTGCCAGCAGCTTAGGCAGAGGACAGGGGGGGTCCTACGAGCAGTACTTC. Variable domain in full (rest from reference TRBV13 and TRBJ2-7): AAGVIQSPRHLIKEKRETATLKCYPIPRHDTVYWYQQGPGQDPQFLISFYEKMQSDKGSIPDRFSAQQFSDYHSELNMSSLELGDSALYFCASSLGRGQGGSYEQYFGPGTRLTVT.

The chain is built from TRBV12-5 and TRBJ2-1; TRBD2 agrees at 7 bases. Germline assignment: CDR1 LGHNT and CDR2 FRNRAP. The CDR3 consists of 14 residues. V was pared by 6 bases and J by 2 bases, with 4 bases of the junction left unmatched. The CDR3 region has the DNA TGTGCTAGTGGATCCCGGGAGGCCTACAATGAGCAGTTCTTC. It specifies CASGSREAYNEQFF.

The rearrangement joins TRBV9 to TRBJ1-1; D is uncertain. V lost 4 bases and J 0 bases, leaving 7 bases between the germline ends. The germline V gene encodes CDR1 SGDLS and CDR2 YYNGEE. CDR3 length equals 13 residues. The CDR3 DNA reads TGTGCCAGCAGCCCCGGATTGAACACTGAAGCTTTCTTT. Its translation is CASSPGLNTEAFF.

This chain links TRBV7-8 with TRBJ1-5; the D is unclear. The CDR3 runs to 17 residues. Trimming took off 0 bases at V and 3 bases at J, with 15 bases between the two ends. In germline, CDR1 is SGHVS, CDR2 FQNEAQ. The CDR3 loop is CASSLAQREVVNQPQHF. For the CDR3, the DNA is TGTGCCAGCAGCTTAGCGCAAAGGGAGGTGGTCAATCAGCCCCAGCATTTT.

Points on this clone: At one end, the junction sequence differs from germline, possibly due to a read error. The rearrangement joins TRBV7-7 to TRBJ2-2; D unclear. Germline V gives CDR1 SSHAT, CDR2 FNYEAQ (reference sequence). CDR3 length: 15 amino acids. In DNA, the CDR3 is TGTGCTAGCAGCTTAGGGTCCACGAACACCGGGGAGCTGTTTTTT. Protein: CASSLGSTNTGELFF.

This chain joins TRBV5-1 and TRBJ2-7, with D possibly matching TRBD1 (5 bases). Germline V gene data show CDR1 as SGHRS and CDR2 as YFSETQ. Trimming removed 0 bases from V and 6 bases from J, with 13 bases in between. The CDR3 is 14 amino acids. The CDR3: CASSLGAGPGEQYF. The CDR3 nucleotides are TGCGCCAGCAGCTTGGGAGCAGGGCCAGGCGAGCAGTACTTC.

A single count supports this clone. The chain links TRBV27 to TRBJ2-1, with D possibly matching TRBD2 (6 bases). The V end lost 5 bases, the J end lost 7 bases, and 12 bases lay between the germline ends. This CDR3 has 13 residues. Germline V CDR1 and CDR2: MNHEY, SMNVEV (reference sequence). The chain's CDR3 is CASSLGTLNEQFF. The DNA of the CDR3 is TGTGCCAGCAGTCTCGGGACTCTTAATGAGCAGTTCTTC.

The CDR3 DNA reads as TGTGCCAGTAGTTATACAAACACTGAAGCTTTCTTT. Its protein product is CASSYTNTEAFF. The gene calls are TRBV19 and TRBJ1-1; D is undetermined. The CDR3 is made up of 12 amino acids. With 5 bases removed from V and 2 bases from J, the gap between germline ends came to 6 bases. CDR1 LNHDA and CDR2 SQIVND come from the germline V gene (reference sequence).

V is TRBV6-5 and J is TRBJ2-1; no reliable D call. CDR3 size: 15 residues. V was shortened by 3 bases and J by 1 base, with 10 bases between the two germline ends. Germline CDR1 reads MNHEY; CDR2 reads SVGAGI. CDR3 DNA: TGTGCCAGCAGTTATGAAAGCGCGTCCTACAATGAGCAGTTCTTC. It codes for CASSYESASYNEQFF.

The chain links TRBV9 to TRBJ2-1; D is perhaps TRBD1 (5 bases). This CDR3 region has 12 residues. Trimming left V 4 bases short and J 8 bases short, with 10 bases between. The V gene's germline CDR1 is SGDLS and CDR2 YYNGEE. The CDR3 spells CASSPDSYEQFF. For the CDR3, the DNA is TGTGCCAGCAGCCCCGACAGTTATGAGCAGTTCTTC.

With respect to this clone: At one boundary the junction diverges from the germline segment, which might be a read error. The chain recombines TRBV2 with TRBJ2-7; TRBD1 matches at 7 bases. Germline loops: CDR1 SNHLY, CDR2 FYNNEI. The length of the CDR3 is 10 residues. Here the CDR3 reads CASSEGTGIF. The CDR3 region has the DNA TGTGCCAGCAGTGAAGGGACAGGAATCTTC. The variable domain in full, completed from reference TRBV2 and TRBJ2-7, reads EPEVTQTPSHQVTQMGQEVILRCVPISNHLYFYWYRQILGQKVEFLVSFYNNEISEKSEIFDDQFSVERPDGSNFTLKIRSTKLEDSAMYFCASSEGTGIFGPGTRLTVT.

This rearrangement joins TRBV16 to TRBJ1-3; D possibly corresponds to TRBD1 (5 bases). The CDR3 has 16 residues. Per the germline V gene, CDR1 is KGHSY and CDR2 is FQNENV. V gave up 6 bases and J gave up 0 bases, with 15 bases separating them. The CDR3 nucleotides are TGTGCCAGCAGTCTTTCTCGGGGGAACTCTGGAAACACCATATATTTT. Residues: CASSLSRGNSGNTIYF.

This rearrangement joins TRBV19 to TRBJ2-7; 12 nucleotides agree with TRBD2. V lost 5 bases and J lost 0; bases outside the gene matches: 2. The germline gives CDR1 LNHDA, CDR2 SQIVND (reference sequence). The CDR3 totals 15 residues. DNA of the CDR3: TGTGCCAGTAGTCCTAGCGGGAGGGCCTCCTACGAGCAGTACTTC. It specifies CASSPSGRASYEQYF.